The sequence of this T cell receptor (beta chain) was determined in a study of response to subunit inactivated influenza vaccine. The germline V gene has CDR1 MNHEY and CDR2 SVGEGT. The CDR3 spans 14 residues. V lost 0 bases and J lost 4, with 9 bases in between. TCRdb re-derived calls from the RT-PCR reads in MiXCR, one entry per CDR3 protein. Altogether hundreds of thousands of distinct CDR3 sequences are present, approximately 14% being singletons, with the ten largest covering under 14%. This receptor was identified in a man aged 50 to 59 who received an inactivated influenza vaccine. Sequenced material: PBMCs from blood, taken 11 to 12 days after vaccination. This chain connects TRBV6-2 or TRBV6-3 to TRBJ1-2; the D is unclear. The CDR3 region has the DNA TGTGCCAGCAGTTACTCGGAGGGTGGCTATGGCTACACCTTC. Translation: CASSYSEGGYGYTF.